Below, 2 T cell receptor beta chains from the same sample are listed, as sequenced in a study of T cells after yellow fever vaccination. TCRdb reprocessed the 5' RACE reads via MiXCR and lists one record per CDR3 protein. Altogether 75,000 to 100,000 distinct CDR3 sequences are present, about 8.8% being singletons, with the ten largest covering roughly 17%. The source was CD8+ T cells not binding an NS4B(214-222) dextramer, sorted from PBMCs, collected roughly 14 days after the first yellow fever vaccination. These receptors all stem from a man aged 18 to 30 who received the YFV17D yellow fever vaccine.

There are a few counts of this clonotype. The chain uses TRBV4-3 and TRBJ1-4, with 9 bases fitting TRBD1. The CDR3 spans 18 residues. CDR1 and CDR2 from the germline V gene are LGHNA and YSLEER. J gave up 5 bases and V 0 bases, and 10 bases lay outside the gene matches. CDR3 sequence: CASSQEWVPTGGNEKLFF. The CDR3 DNA is TGCGCCAGCAGCCAAGAATGGGTACCGACAGGGGGGAATGAAAAACTGTTTTTT.

V gene TRBV12-3 or TRBV12-4 combines with J gene TRBJ2-2, with TRBD2 identical over 7 bases. CDR3 length: 12 residues. V lost 8 bases and J lost 7; bases outside the gene matches: 4. The CDR3 DNA sequence: TGTGCCAGCTGTGCGGGGGTCGGGGAGCTGTTTTTT. Amino acids: CASCAGVGELFF.